This T cell receptor beta chain was sequenced for a study of cytomegalovirus exposure and HLA in healthy donors. The PCR made use of 60 Vbeta and 13 Jbeta primers. Sequenced by immunoSEQ multiplex PCR; TCRdb stores in-frame clones only, minus some. Among roughly 190,000 clones listed, about 85% were seen once. The ends were cut back, 5 bases at V and 1 base at J, with 14 bases in the middle. The CDR3 runs 15 residues. Germline values: CDR1 LNHDA, CDR2 SQIVND (reference sequence). Specimen: PBMCs. The rearrangement uses TRBV19 and TRBJ1-1; tentative D call: TRBD1 (6 bases). The origin of this receptor is a man between 45 and 60 years old in good health and CMV-seronegative. This CDR3 is CASSPSGTPNTEAFF. CDR3 DNA: TGTGCCAGTAGTCCCTCTGGGACACCGAACACTGAAGCTTTCTTT.